This entry concerns a single T cell receptor beta chain. These data originate in a study of blood T cell repertoires in COVID-19. V gave up 6 bases and J gave up 6 bases; unmatched junction bases: 12. CDR1 and CDR2 (germline): SQVTM, ANQGSEA. CDR3 length: 14 residues. The method was immunoSEQ multiplex PCR; TCRdb's version includes in-frame clones alone and lacks a portion of them. The table records 83,000 or so clones, roughly four fifths of them present only once. What was sequenced was peripheral blood. V gene TRBV29-1 combines with J gene TRBJ2-7, with 9 nucleotides matching TRBD1. The TCR was taken from a human donor in a cohort sampled during active COVID-19. CDR3 bases: TGCAGCGTCGCTGGACTGGGACAGGGTCCCGAGCAGTACTTC. Translating gives CSVAGLGQGPEQYF.